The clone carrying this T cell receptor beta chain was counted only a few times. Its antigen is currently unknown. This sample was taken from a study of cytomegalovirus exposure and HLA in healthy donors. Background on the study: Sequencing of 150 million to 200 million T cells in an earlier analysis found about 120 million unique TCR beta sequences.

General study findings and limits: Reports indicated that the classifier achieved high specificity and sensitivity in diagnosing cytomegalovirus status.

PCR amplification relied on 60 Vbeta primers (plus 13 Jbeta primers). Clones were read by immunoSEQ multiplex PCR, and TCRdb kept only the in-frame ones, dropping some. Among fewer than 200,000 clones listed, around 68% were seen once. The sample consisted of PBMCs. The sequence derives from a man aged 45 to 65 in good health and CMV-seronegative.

The CDR3 coding sequence is TGTGCCAGCAGTTGGTCCGGGACAGGAGTAACAGATACGCAGTATTTT. Its protein is CASSWSGTGVTDTQYF. The genes are TRBV6-5 and TRBJ2-3, with 8 nucleotides matching TRBD1. There are 16 residues in the CDR3. The germline CDR1 and CDR2 sequences are MNHEY and SVGAGI. Trimming cost V 4 bases and J 3 bases; bases outside gene matches: 9.